These T cell receptor beta chains were read from a single sample in a study of T cells in Graves' hyperthyroidism and ophthalmopathy. MiXCR was run by TCRdb on the multiplex PCR reads, yielding one entry per CDR3 protein. The sample yields roughly 570,000 distinct CDR3 sequences, about 45% seen once. Material: peripheral blood or thyroid tissue (not recorded which). Receptor source: an adult woman with Graves' disease, either hyperthyroidism or ophthalmopathy (not recorded which). The CDR3 runs from the conserved cysteine through the conserved F or W. Fields, in order: clone size, J gene, D gene, V gene, CDR3 DNA, CDR3 protein. The D gene is left open where the match is weak. Where a row states a size, it is once, few, many or the class of an expanded clone; other rows omit it.

NA TRBJ1-5 TRBD1 TRBV28 TGTGCCAGCAGTCCGGAGGGGACAGGGTTACAGCCCCAGCATTTT CASSPEGTGLQPQHF
many TRBJ2-7 TRBD2 TRBV20-1 TGCAGTGCTAGACTAGGACTAGCGGGAGGAGCCTACGAGCAGTACTTC CSARLGLAGGAYEQYF
few TRBJ2-1 TRBD2 TRBV2 TGTGCCAGCGGACAGACTAGCGGGATCTATGAGCAGTTCTTC CASGQTSGIYEQFF
NA TRBJ2-6 NA TRBV10-3 TGTGCCATCAGTGTCGCGGGGACTGGGGCCAACGTCCTGACTTTC CAISVAGTGANVLTF
NA TRBJ1-5 NA TRBV7-9 TGTGCCAGCAGCTCACGGGCTAGCGGGAACGGGGAGACCCAGCATTTT CASSSRASGNGETQHF
few TRBJ1-5 NA TRBV28 TGTGCCAGCAGTTTACGTGCGGGTTGGGGGTTTGGCAATCAGCCCCAGCATTTT CASSLRAGWGFGNQPQHF
many TRBJ1-1 NA TRBV11-3 TGTGCCAGCATGCGAGAGGGGACCCCGGGGAACACTGAAGCTTTCTTT CASMREGTPGNTEAFF
many TRBJ2-1 NA TRBV5-1 TGCGCCAGCAGCTCCTTAGGTGGGAATGAGCAGTTCTTC CASSSLGGNEQFF
once TRBJ1-2 NA TRBV15 TGTGCCACCAGCAGAGATCAAGGGGTGGCTGGCTACACCTTC CATSRDQGVAGYTF
many TRBJ1-4 NA TRBV2 TGTGCCAGCAGTGAAGTAAAGGGAGGCCTAGAAAAACTGTTTTTT CASSEVKGGLEKLFF
NA TRBJ2-7 TRBD1 TRBV28 TGTGCCAGCACCTCCTATGGGCAGGGGGCAACCCACGAGCAGTACTTC CASTSYGQGATHEQYF
many TRBJ2-7 NA TRBV10-3 TGTGCCATCAGTGAGGCGTGGGAGAGATCCTACGAGCAGTACTTC CAISEAWERSYEQYF
many TRBJ1-2 NA TRBV13 TGTGCCAGCACCGGGGGGGGCGCGTGGGATGGCTACACCTTC CASTGGGAWDGYTF
NA TRBJ2-6 TRBD1 TRBV19 TGTGCCAGTACCCGGACAGGCCTGACTTTC CASTRTGLTF
NA TRBJ1-5 NA TRBV10-3 TGTGCCATCAGTGGAAGGGCTAATCAGCCCCAGCATTTT CAISGRANQPQHF
NA TRBJ1-2 NA TRBV6-5 TGTGCCAGCAGTTACTCGGGGGAGGGGGGCTACACCTTC CASSYSGEGGYTF
many TRBJ1-1 TRBD1 TRBV7-3 TGTGCCAGCAGCCCCACAGGGGGCGAGCCTGAAGCTTTCTTT CASSPTGGEPEAFF
many TRBJ1-1 NA TRBV6-1 TGTGCCAGCAGTGATTGGGCAAGGGCGACTGAAGCTTTCTTT CASSDWARATEAFF
NA TRBJ1-5 NA TRBV10-3 TGTGCCACACGTTATAGCAATCAGCCCCAGCATTTT CATRYSNQPQHF
many TRBJ2-7 TRBD2 TRBV19 TGTGCCAGTAGTATGGGGACTAGCAGGCACTACGAGCAGTACTTC CASSMGTSRHYEQYF
many TRBJ1-1 TRBD1 TRBV6-5 TGTGCCAGCAGCCCTGACAGGGGTCGGGACACTGAAGCTTTCTTT CASSPDRGRDTEAFF
few TRBJ2-7 TRBD2 TRBV5-6 TGTGCCAGCAGCTTTGTCCGGACTAGCGGGAGTTACGAGCAGTACTTC CASSFVRTSGSYEQYF
few TRBJ2-1 TRBD1 TRBV10-2 TGCGCCAGCTGGGACAGTAGCTCCTACAATGAGCAGTTCTTC CASWDSSSYNEQFF
many TRBJ1-4 NA TRBV7-9 TGTGCCAGCAGCGCGACAGAAATAGAAAAACTGTTTTTT CASSATEIEKLFF
many TRBJ1-1 NA TRBV12-5 TGTGCTAGTGATACGGGAATGAACACTGAAGCTTTCTTT CASDTGMNTEAFF
NA TRBJ1-1 NA TRBV19 TGTGCCAGTAGTATTTCGTTGAACACTGAAGCTTTCTTT CASSISLNTEAFF
many TRBJ2-7 TRBD2 TRBV6-2/TRBV6-3 TGTGCCAGCAGTCCCCGGCCAGCGGGAGTAGGAGAGCAGTACTTC CASSPRPAGVGEQYF
few TRBJ2-7 NA TRBV7-9 TGTGCCAGCGGCGGGGTCTACGAGCAGTACTTC CASGGVYEQYF
NA TRBJ2-3 NA TRBV15 TGTGCCACCAGCAGAGGAGGATCCGGAGCAGATACGCAGTATTTT CATSRGGSGADTQYF
many TRBJ2-2 NA TRBV9 TGTGCCAGCAGCACCAGGAACACCGGGGAGCTGTTTTTT CASSTRNTGELFF
many TRBJ2-2 TRBD1 TRBV20-1 TGCAGTGCTACCCGGGACAGGGAGATCGGGGAGCTGTTTTTT CSATRDREIGELFF
many TRBJ2-5 TRBD1 TRBV13 TGTGCCAGCAGCCGCTGGGACAGGGAAGAGACCCAGTACTTC CASSRWDREETQYF
NA TRBJ2-1 NA TRBV19 TGTGCCAGTAGTTCGGGACTTGCTGAGCAGTTCTTC CASSSGLAEQFF
few TRBJ2-7 NA TRBV27 TGTGCCAGCAGCCTACAGAGACACTACGAGCAGTACTTC CASSLQRHYEQYF
many TRBJ2-2 NA TRBV7-9 TGTGCCAGCAGCCCCACGAAGGGGAAGATACGGGAGCTGTTTTTT CASSPTKGKIRELFF
NA TRBJ1-2 NA TRBV7-2 TGTGCCAGCAGCTTAGCGTTGGCAGGCGGTAACTATGGCTACACCTTC CASSLALAGGNYGYTF
NA TRBJ2-5 NA TRBV7-3 TGTGCCAGCCAATCCGAAGAGACCCAGTACTTC CASQSEETQYF